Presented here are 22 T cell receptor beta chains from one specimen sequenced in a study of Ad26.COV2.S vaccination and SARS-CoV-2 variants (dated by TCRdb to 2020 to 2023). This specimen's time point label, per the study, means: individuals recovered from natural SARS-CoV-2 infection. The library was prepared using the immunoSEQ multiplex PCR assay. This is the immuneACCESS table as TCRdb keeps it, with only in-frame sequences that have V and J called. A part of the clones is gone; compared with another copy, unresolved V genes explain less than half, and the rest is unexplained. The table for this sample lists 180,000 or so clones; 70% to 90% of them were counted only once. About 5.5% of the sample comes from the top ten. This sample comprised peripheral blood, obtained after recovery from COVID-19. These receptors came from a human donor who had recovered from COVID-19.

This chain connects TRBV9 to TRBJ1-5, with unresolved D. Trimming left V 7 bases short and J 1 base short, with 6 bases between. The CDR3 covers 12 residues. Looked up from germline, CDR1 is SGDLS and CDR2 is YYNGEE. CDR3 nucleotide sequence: TGTGCCAGCTCTAAAAGCAATCAGCCCCAGCATTTT. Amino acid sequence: CASSKSNQPQHF.

The CDR3 region is CAISESTGNHEQYF. CDR3 bases: TGTGCCATCAGTGAGTCTACAGGGAACCACGAGCAGTACTTC. This rearrangement joins TRBV10-3 to TRBJ2-7; D possibly corresponds to TRBD1 (6 bases). V lost 0 bases and J 5 bases, leaving 11 bases between the germline ends. Germline V gives CDR1 ENHRY, CDR2 SYGVKD. The CDR3 contains 14 residues.

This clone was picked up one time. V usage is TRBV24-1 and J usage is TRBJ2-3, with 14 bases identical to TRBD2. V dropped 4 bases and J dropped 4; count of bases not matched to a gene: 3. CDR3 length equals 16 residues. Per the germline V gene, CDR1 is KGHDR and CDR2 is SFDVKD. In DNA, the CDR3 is TGTGCCACCAGTGACACGACTAGCGGGAGGGCAGATACGCAGTATTTT. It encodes CATSDTTSGRADTQYF.

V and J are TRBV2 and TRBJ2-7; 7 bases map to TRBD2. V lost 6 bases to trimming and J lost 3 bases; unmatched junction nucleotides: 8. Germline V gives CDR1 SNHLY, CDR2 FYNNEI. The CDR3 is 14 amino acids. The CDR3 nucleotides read TGTGCCAGCAGGCCGGAACTAGCGAGCTACGAGCAGTACTTC. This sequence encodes CASRPELASYEQYF.

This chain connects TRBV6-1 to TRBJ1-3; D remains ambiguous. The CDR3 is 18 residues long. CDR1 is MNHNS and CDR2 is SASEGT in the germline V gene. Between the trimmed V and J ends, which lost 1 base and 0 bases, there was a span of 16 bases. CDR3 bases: TGTGCCAGCAGTGAAGAAAGCGGACGACTTGTCTCTGGAAACACCATATATTTT. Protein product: CASSEESGRLVSGNTIYF.

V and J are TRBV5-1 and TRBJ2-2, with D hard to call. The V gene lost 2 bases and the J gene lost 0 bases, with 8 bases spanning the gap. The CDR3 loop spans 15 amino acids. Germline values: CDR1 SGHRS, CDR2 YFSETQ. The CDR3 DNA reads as TGCGCCAGCAGCTTCGGGCCCGCGAACACCGGGGAGCTGTTTTTT. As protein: CASSFGPANTGELFF.

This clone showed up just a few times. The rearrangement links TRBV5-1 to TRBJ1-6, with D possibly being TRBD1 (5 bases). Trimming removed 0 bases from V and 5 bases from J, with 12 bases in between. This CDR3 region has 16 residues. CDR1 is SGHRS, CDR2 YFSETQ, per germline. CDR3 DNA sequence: TGCGCCAGCAGCTTGGGGGGGAATACCAATAATTCACCCCTCCACTTT. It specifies CASSLGGNTNNSPLHF.

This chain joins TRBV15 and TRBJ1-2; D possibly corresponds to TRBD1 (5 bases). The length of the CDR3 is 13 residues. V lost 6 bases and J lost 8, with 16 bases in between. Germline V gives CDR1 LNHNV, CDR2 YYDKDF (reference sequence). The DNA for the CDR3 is TGTGCCACCAGTCTTCGTGGGACCGAGGGCTACACCTTC. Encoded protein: CATSLRGTEGYTF.

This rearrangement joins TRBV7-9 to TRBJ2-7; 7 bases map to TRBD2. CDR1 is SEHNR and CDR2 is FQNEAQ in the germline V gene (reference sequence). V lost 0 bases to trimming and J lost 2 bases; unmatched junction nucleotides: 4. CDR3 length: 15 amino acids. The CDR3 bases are TGTGCCAGCAGCTTAGCTCGCGGGGGTACCTACGAGCAGTACTTC. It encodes CASSLARGGTYEQYF.

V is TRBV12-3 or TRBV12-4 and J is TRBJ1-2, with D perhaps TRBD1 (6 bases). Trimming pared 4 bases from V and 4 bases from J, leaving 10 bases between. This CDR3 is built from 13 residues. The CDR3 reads CASSSGQTYGYTF. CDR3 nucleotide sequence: TGTGCCAGCAGTTCCGGACAGACCTATGGCTACACCTTC.

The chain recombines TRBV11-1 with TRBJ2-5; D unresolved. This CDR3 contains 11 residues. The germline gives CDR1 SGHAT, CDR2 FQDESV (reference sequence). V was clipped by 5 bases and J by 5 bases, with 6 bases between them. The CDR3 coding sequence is TGTGCCAGCAGCGGCTGGGAGACCCAGTACTTC. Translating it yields CASSGWETQYF.

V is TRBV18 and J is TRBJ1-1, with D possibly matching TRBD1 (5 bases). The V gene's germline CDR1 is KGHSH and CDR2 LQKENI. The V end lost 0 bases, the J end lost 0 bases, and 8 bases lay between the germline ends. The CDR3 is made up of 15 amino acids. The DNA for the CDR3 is TGTGCCAGCTCACCACCTAGGGGCGTGAACACTGAAGCTTTCTTT. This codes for CASSPPRGVNTEAFF.

CDR3 residues: CASRGQGDTEAFF. The CDR3 DNA sequence: TGTGCCAGCAGGGGACAGGGGGACACTGAAGCTTTCTTT. This chain links TRBV6-5 with TRBJ1-1, with 11 bases fitting TRBD1. The junction had 0 bases not matched to a gene; V was cut back by 6 bases and J by 3 bases. The CDR3 has 13 amino acids. Germline CDR1 is MNHEY and CDR2 is SVGAGI.

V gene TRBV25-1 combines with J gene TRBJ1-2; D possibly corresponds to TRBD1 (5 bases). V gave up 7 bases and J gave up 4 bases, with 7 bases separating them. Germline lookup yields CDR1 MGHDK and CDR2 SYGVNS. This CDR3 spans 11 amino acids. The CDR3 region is CASIGTYGYTF. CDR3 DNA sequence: TGTGCCAGCATTGGGACCTATGGCTACACCTTC.

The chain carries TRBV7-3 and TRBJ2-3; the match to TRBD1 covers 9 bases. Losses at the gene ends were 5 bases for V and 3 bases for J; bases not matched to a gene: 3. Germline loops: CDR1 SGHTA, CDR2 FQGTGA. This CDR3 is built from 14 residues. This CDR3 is CASSPDRGTDTQYF. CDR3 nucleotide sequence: TGTGCCAGCAGCCCGGACAGGGGAACAGATACGCAGTATTTT.

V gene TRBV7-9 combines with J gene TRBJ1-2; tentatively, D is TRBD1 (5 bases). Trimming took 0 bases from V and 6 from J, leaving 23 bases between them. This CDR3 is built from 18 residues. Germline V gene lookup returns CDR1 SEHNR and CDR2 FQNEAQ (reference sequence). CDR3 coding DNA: TGTGCCAGCAGCTTAGCCGGTCTGAGGGGCCCTCGTGGGGATGGCTACACCTTC. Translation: CASSLAGLRGPRGDGYTF.

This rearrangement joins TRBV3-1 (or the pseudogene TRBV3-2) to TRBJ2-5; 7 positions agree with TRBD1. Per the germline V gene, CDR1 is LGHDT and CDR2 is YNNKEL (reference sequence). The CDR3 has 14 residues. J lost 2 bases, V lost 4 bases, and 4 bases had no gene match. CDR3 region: CASSRGQLQETQYF. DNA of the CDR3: TGTGCCAGCAGCCGGGGACAGTTACAAGAGACCCAGTACTTC.

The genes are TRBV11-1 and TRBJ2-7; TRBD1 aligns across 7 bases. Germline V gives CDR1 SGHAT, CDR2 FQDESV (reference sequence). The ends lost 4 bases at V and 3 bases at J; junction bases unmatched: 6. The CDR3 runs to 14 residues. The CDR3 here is CASSSQGTLYEQYF. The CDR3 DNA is TGTGCCAGCAGCTCACAGGGGACCCTCTACGAGCAGTACTTC.

This CDR3 reads CASTHPLNTEAFF. The CDR3 DNA sequence: TGTGCCAGCACCCACCCTTTGAACACTGAAGCTTTCTTT. The chain combines TRBV2 with TRBJ1-1, with D uncertain. Germline lookup yields CDR1 SNHLY and CDR2 FYNNEI. Trimming took off 7 bases at V and 0 bases at J, with 9 bases between the two ends. This CDR3 has 13 residues.

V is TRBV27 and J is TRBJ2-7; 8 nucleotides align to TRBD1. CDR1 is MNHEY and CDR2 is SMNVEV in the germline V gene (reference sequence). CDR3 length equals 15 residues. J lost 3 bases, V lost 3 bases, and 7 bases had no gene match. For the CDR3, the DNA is TGTGCCAGCAGTTTTTTGCAGGGGGCAGACTACGAGCAGTACTTC. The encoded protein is CASSFLQGADYEQYF.

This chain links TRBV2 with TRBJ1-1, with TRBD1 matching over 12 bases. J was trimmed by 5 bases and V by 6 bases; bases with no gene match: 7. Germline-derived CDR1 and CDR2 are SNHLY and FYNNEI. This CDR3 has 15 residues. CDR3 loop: CASSSGTGGLTEAFF. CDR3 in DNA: TGTGCCAGCAGCTCCGGGACAGGGGGCCTGACTGAAGCTTTCTTT.

The CDR3 coding sequence is TGTGCCAGCAGAAGGGGCAGGGAGAATGAGCAGTTCTTC. This sequence encodes CASRRGRENEQFF. The gene calls are TRBV6-5 and TRBJ2-1; D might be TRBD1 or TRBD2, each matching 5 bases. This CDR3 has 13 amino acids. Germline V gene lookup returns CDR1 MNHEY and CDR2 SVGAGI. Trimming took 6 bases from V and 7 from J, leaving 13 bases between them.